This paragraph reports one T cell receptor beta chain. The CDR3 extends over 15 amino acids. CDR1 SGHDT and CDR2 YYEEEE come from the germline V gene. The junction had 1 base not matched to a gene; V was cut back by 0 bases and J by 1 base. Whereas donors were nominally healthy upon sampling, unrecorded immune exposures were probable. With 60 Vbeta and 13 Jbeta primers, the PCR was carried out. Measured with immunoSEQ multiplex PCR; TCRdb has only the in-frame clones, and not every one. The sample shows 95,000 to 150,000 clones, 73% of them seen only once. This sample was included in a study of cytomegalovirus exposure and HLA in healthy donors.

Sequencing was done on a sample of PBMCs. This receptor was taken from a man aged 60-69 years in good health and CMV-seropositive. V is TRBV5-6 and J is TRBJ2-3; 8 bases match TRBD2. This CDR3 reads CASSLAGGGTDTQYF. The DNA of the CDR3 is TGTGCCAGCAGCTTGGCGGGGGGGGGCACAGATACGCAGTATTTT.